The 28 T cell receptor beta chains given below trace back to one sample, sequenced in a study of blood T cell repertoires in COVID-19. Profiled with immunoSEQ multiplex PCR; TCRdb holds only in-frame clones, not every one. The sample lists roughly 25,000 clones, roughly 82% occurring once. Sequencing used peripheral blood. These receptors were taken from a human donor with active COVID-19. The donor label of this sample is uncertain.

The rearrangement links TRBV5-1 to TRBJ2-2; 13 bases align to TRBD2. V lost 5 bases and J lost 0; bases outside the gene matches: 4. The CDR3 consists of 17 residues. Germline V gene sequence: CDR1 SGHRS, CDR2 YFSETQ. The CDR3 loop is CASSLLAGGTNTGELFF. CDR3 nucleotides: TGCGCCAGCAGTTTACTAGCGGGGGGGACGAACACCGGGGAGCTGTTTTTT.

The sample holds one count of this clone. This chain uses TRBV11-2 with TRBJ2-1; TRBD2 matches 8 bases. J was trimmed by 4 bases and V by 2 bases; bases with no gene match: 7. Germline V gene lookup returns CDR1 SGHAT and CDR2 FQNNGV. The CDR3 totals 16 residues. The CDR3 sequence: CASSLSLAGRYNEQFF. In DNA, the CDR3 is TGTGCCAGCAGCTTAAGTCTAGCGGGCAGATACAATGAGCAGTTCTTC. Supplemented by reference TRBV11-2 and TRBJ2-1, the full variable domain reads EAGVAQSPRYKIIEKRQSVAFWCNPISGHATLYWYQQILGQGPKLLIQFQNNGVVDDSQLPKDRFSAERLKGVDSTLKIQPAKLEDSAVYLCASSLSLAGRYNEQFFGPGTRLTVL.

The gene calls are TRBV2 and TRBJ2-3; possibly TRBD2 for D (5 bases). The germline V gene has CDR1 SNHLY and CDR2 FYNNEI. V lost 8 bases, J lost 3 bases, and 9 bases lay in between. The CDR3 runs 12 residues. The chain's CDR3 is CASLEGTDTQYF. CDR3 coding DNA: TGTGCCAGCTTAGAGGGAACAGATACGCAGTATTTT.

V and J are TRBV11-2 and TRBJ1-2; tentatively, D is TRBD1 (6 bases). Germline V gene lookup returns CDR1 SGHAT and CDR2 FQNNGV. The CDR3 totals 12 residues. Deletions cut 5 bases from V and 8 bases from J, with 12 bases between. The CDR3 loop reads CASSQLDSGYTF. In DNA form, the CDR3 reads TGTGCCAGCAGCCAATTGGACAGCGGCTACACCTTC.

This clone was counted only a few times. The chain joins TRBV5-6 to TRBJ1-3; D is unresolved. V was clipped by 7 bases and J by 0 bases, with 17 bases between them. The CDR3 has 16 residues. Germline CDR1 and CDR2: SGHDT and YYEEEE. CDR3 region: CASEAIQGDSGNTIYF. CDR3 DNA sequence: TGTGCCAGCGAGGCAATTCAAGGAGACTCTGGAAACACCATATATTTT.

This chain joins TRBV7-8 and TRBJ2-7; D is undetermined. Trimming cost V 0 bases and J 0 bases, with 12 bases left between them. CDR3 length: 16 residues. From germline, CDR1 is SGHVS and CDR2 FQNEAQ. CDR3 coding DNA: TGTGCCAGCAGCTTAGCTTCCCAGGCAAGCTCCTACGAGCAGTACTTC. Amino acid sequence: CASSLASQASSYEQYF.

The chain links TRBV7-6 to TRBJ2-2, with D possibly matching TRBD2 (6 bases). The ends were cut back, 5 bases at V and 10 bases at J, with 23 bases in the middle. The CDR3 covers 16 residues. Germline CDR1 reads SGHVS; CDR2 reads FNYEAQ. CDR3 in amino acids: CASSGQLSGHREELFF. The CDR3 nucleotides are TGTGCCAGCAGCGGTCAGCTTAGCGGCCACCGTGAGGAGCTGTTTTTT.

This chain joins TRBV7-9 and TRBJ2-5, with D maybe TRBD1 (6 bases). The ends were cut back, 5 bases at V and 1 base at J, with 11 bases in the middle. The CDR3 is 14 amino acids. The germline V gene has CDR1 SEHNR and CDR2 FQNEAQ (reference sequence). CDR3 residues: CASSPWTAQETQYF. In DNA, the CDR3 is TGTGCCAGCAGCCCCTGGACAGCCCAAGAGACCCAGTACTTC.

The J gene is TRBJ1-4, the V gene TRBV6-5; no clear D gene. Per the germline V gene, CDR1 is MNHEY and CDR2 is SVGAGI. There are 15 residues in the CDR3. The V and J ends lost 0 bases and 7 bases respectively, with 12 bases between them. The CDR3 DNA sequence: TGTGCCAGCAGTTACTCAAACAGAGGAGGTGAAAAACTGTTTTTT. Protein: CASSYSNRGGEKLFF.

The J gene is TRBJ1-3, the V gene TRBV18; 7 nucleotides line up with TRBD1. The CDR3 extends over 15 amino acids. Germline CDR1 KGHSH, CDR2 LQKENI. V lost 4 bases, J lost 1 base, and 4 bases stayed unmatched. The CDR3 sequence is CASSQLTGSGNTIYF. The CDR3 DNA reads as TGTGCCAGCTCACAACTGACAGGGTCTGGAAACACCATATATTTT.

The V and J genes are TRBV23-1 and TRBJ1-5, with a possible D match to TRBD1 (5 bases). TRBV23-1 is annotated as an ORF whose role is uncertain. The CDR3 consists of 13 residues. The germline V and J ends were trimmed by 10 bases and 4 bases, with 14 bases remaining between them. CDR3 residues: CANRQISNQPQHF. CDR3 DNA: TGCGCCAACCGACAGATTTCAAATCAGCCCCAGCATTTT.

The J gene is TRBJ1-6, the V gene TRBV5-4; D is possibly TRBD1 (5 bases). The germline V gene has CDR1 SGHNT and CDR2 YYREEE (reference sequence). This CDR3 contains 15 residues. Between the trimmed V and J ends, which lost 0 bases and 10 bases, there was a span of 14 bases. CDR3 protein: CASSLAGTQTSPLHF. The CDR3 nucleotides are TGTGCCAGCAGCTTGGCAGGGACTCAGACCTCACCCCTCCACTTT.

This clone was seen more than once but under ten times. J is TRBJ1-1 and V is TRBV6-1; TRBD1 might be the D (5 bases). This CDR3 spans 18 amino acids. V dropped 1 base and J dropped 1 base, with 19 bases sitting between them. Germline V gene data show CDR1 as MNHNS and CDR2 as SASEGT. The CDR3 coding sequence is TGTGCCAGCAGTGAAGGAAGTTGGGGGGAGGTGGGGAACACTGAAGCTTTCTTT. Protein product: CASSEGSWGEVGNTEAFF.

J is TRBJ2-1 and V is TRBV18; no definite D call. Germline CDR1 is KGHSH and CDR2 is LQKENI. The CDR3 loop spans 13 amino acids. V was shortened by 4 bases and J by 4 bases, with 8 bases between the two germline ends. The CDR3 reads CASSHTEYNEQFF. The CDR3, as DNA: TGTGCCAGCTCACACACAGAGTACAATGAGCAGTTCTTC.

This clone was observed a handful of times. The gene calls are TRBV19 and TRBJ2-7; no reliable D call. The CDR3 covers 11 residues. The germline V and J ends were trimmed by 4 bases and 2 bases, with 3 bases remaining between them. Germline CDR1 and CDR2: LNHDA and SQIVND (reference sequence). The CDR3 loop is CASSSTYEQYF. For the CDR3, the DNA is TGTGCCAGTAGTAGTACCTACGAGCAGTACTTC.

This clone was observed a handful of times. CDR3 amino acids: CASSSGAYSNQPQHF. In DNA, the CDR3 is TGTGCCAGCAGCTCAGGGGCATATAGCAATCAGCCCCAGCATTTT. This rearrangement joins TRBV7-8 to TRBJ1-5, with a tentative D call TRBD1 (6 bases). V lost 4 bases and J 0 bases, leaving 10 bases between the germline ends. Germline CDR1 SGHVS, CDR2 FQNEAQ. The CDR3 consists of 15 residues.

The chain joins TRBV6-5 to TRBJ1-1; D is unresolved. The V gene's germline CDR1 is MNHEY and CDR2 SVGAGI. V was cut by 5 bases and J by 1 base, with 11 bases left in between. The CDR3 is 14 residues long. The CDR3 loop reads CASSLRVKNTEAFF. CDR3 in DNA: TGTGCCAGCAGTCTCCGGGTCAAGAACACTGAAGCTTTCTTT.

The chain couples TRBV7-9 to TRBJ2-5; maybe TRBD2 (5 bases). V shed 2 bases and J shed 3 bases, with 10 bases lying between them. The CDR3 is made up of 14 amino acids. The V gene's germline CDR1 is SEHNR and CDR2 FQNEAQ (reference sequence). CDR3 loop: CASSLRISEETQYF. The CDR3 DNA reads as TGTGCCAGCAGCTTAAGGATTAGCGAAGAGACCCAGTACTTC. Full variable domain (outside the CDR3, taken from reference TRBV7-9 and TRBJ2-5): DTGVSQNPRHKITKRGQNVTFRCDPISEHNRLYWYRQTLGQGPEFLTYFQNEAQLEKSRLLSDRFSAERPKGSFSTLEIQRTEQGDSAMYLCASSLRISEETQYFGPGTRLLVL.

V usage is TRBV4-2 and J usage is TRBJ1-2; D might be TRBD1 (5 bases). The germline gives CDR1 LGHNA, CDR2 YNFKEQ. The V and J ends lost 0 bases and 4 bases respectively, with 9 bases between them. The CDR3 consists of 14 residues. CDR3 DNA sequence: TGTGCCAGCAGCCAAGAGGGGCAGTCCTATGGCTACACCTTC. Its translation is CASSQEGQSYGYTF.

The DNA for the CDR3 is TGTGCCAGCAGCGTAGGCAGGGGACCCACTGAAGCTTTCTTT. It yields the protein CASSVGRGPTEAFF. V and J are TRBV9 and TRBJ1-1; D is possibly TRBD1 (6 bases). Germline-derived CDR1 and CDR2 are SGDLS and YYNGEE. V lost 0 bases to trimming and J lost 4 bases, with 10 bases between them. The CDR3 is 14 residues long.

The V and J genes are TRBV10-3 and TRBJ2-3; 7 bases are shared with TRBD2. The trim removed 2 bases at V and 4 bases at J, leaving 0 bases unmatched. Germline V gives CDR1 ENHRY, CDR2 SYGVKD. This CDR3 comprises 13 residues. CDR3 loop: CAISEAGADTQYF. CDR3 nucleotides: TGTGCCATCAGTGAGGCGGGGGCAGATACGCAGTATTTT.

The V gene is TRBV3-1 (or the pseudogene TRBV3-2), the J gene TRBJ1-5, with D maybe TRBD1 (5 bases). The CDR3 is made up of 13 amino acids. The V and J ends lost 5 bases and 4 bases respectively, with 9 bases between them. Germline values: CDR1 LGHDT, CDR2 YNNKEL (reference sequence). CDR3 nucleotides: TGTGCCAGCAGCTCCGACAGAAATCAGCCCCAGCATTTT. This gives the protein CASSSDRNQPQHF.

The rearrangement uses TRBV9 and TRBJ2-1; TRBD2 is a possible D gene (6 bases). Germline CDR1 and CDR2: SGDLS and YYNGEE. The ends were cut back, 8 bases at V and 6 bases at J, with 9 bases in the middle. The CDR3 extends over 11 amino acids. CDR3 protein: CARRETNEQFF. The CDR3 coding sequence is TGTGCCAGACGGGAGACCAATGAGCAGTTCTTC.

The V gene is TRBV11-3, the J gene TRBJ2-1; 7 nucleotides align to TRBD1. Trimming took 0 bases from V and 2 from J; bases not matched to a gene: 10. The CDR3 length is 18 residues. CDR1 is SGHNT, CDR2 YENEEA, per germline. The CDR3 sequence is CASSLDDGRQGTYNEQFF. The CDR3 nucleotides are TGTGCCAGCAGCTTAGATGACGGACGACAGGGAACCTACAATGAGCAGTTCTTC.

The rearrangement links TRBV5-1 to TRBJ1-3; D gene ambiguous. From germline, CDR1 is SGHRS and CDR2 YFSETQ. The CDR3 totals 13 residues. The V end lost 0 bases, the J end lost 4 bases, and 5 bases lay between the germline ends. The CDR3: CASSLGRGNTIYF. The CDR3 region has the DNA TGCGCCAGCAGCTTGGGCAGGGGAAACACCATATATTTT.

The chain carries TRBV19 and TRBJ2-7, with TRBD1 matching over 7 bases. The germline V gene has CDR1 LNHDA and CDR2 SQIVND (reference sequence). This CDR3 is built from 15 residues. V was clipped by 1 base and J by 8 bases; unmatched bases: 11. CDR3 region: CASSIVGQPTTQQYF. As DNA, the CDR3 is TGTGCCAGTAGTATAGTGGGACAGCCCACTACACAGCAGTACTTC.

CDR3 in DNA: TGTGCCAGCAGCGTAGGGGGACAGGGAGATACTGAAGCTTTCTTT. Translating it yields CASSVGGQGDTEAFF. This sequence joins TRBV9 and TRBJ1-1, with 9 bases aligning to TRBD1. The CDR3 covers 15 residues. Trimming took 0 bases from V and 5 from J; bases not matched to a gene: 5. Germline V lookup: CDR1 SGDLS, CDR2 YYNGEE.

J is TRBJ2-4 and V is TRBV19, with 7 nucleotides matching TRBD1. The V segment lost 10 bases and the J segment 6 bases; nucleotides outside the gene matches: 12. The CDR3 runs 14 residues. Germline values: CDR1 LNHDA, CDR2 SQIVND (reference sequence). The CDR3 here is CATLERGPLNIQYF. The CDR3 nucleotides read TGTGCCACCCTAGAGAGGGGGCCTCTAAACATTCAGTACTTC.